The 5 T cell receptor beta chains presented below share a single source sample, sequenced in a study of cytomegalovirus exposure and HLA in healthy donors. 60 Vbeta and 13 Jbeta primers were used in PCR. The data were produced by immunoSEQ multiplex PCR, yet TCRdb's version contains in-frame clones alone and is incomplete. The table has approximately 110,000 clones, 74% seen once. The specimen sequenced was PBMCs. All receptors derive from a man aged 45-60 years in good health and CMV-seropositive.

This chain links TRBV12-5 with TRBJ2-3, with 13 bases aligning to TRBD2. Germline V CDR1 and CDR2: LGHNT, FRNRAP. The CDR3 sequence is 18 residues long. Trimming at V came to 2 bases and at J to 4 bases, leaving 9 bases not matched to a gene. The CDR3 DNA sequence: TGTGCTAGTGGTTTGCCCTCACCGGGACTAGCGGGATCAGATACGCAGTATTTT. Its translation: CASGLPSPGLAGSDTQYF.

The chain carries TRBV27 and TRBJ1-2; 7 nucleotides match TRBD1. Trimming at V came to 4 bases and at J to 1 base, leaving 9 bases not matched to a gene. Germline loops: CDR1 MNHEY, CDR2 SMNVEV (reference sequence). The CDR3 loop spans 16 amino acids. CDR3 sequence: CASSSGAGTVNYGYTF. In nucleotides, the CDR3 is TGTGCCAGCAGTTCTGGTGCCGGGACAGTTAACTATGGCTACACCTTC.

This chain joins TRBV4-2 and TRBJ2-1, with 8 nucleotides matching TRBD2. Trimming took 0 bases from V and 7 from J; bases not matched to a gene: 8. Germline V lookup: CDR1 LGHNA, CDR2 YNFKEQ. CDR3 size: 16 residues. The CDR3 DNA is TGTGCCAGCAGCCAAGAAGGGAAGCGGGAGAGGAATGAGCAGTTCTTC. Encoded protein: CASSQEGKRERNEQFF.

The chain has TRBV2 and TRBJ1-2; possible D gene TRBD1, 6 bases. The CDR3 is 14 residues long. Germline V gene lookup returns CDR1 SNHLY and CDR2 FYNNEI. V dropped 6 bases and J dropped 0 bases, with 11 bases sitting between them. CDR3 DNA: TGTGCCAGCAGGTCGGACAGTCCTAACTATGGCTACACCTTC. Its protein product is CASRSDSPNYGYTF.

V usage is TRBV6-5 and J usage is TRBJ1-1; D may be TRBD1 (6 bases). The CDR3 consists of 12 residues. The V end was cut by 8 bases, the J end by 6 bases, with 13 bases between. Germline values: CDR1 MNHEY, CDR2 SVGAGI. This chain's CDR3 is CASCSAGAEAFF. In nucleotides, the CDR3 is TGTGCCAGCTGCAGCGCAGGGGCTGAAGCTTTCTTT.